One sample yielded the 2 T cell receptor beta chains listed below, sequenced in a study of shared clonotypes between healthy human individuals. Generated by immunoSEQ multiplex PCR, the TCRdb table keeps only in-frame clones and is missing some. This table has some 1,400,000 clones, roughly 96% appearing once. Material: naive CD4+ T cells sorted from blood. Subset in this sample: CD45RA+ positively selected. Every receptor here comes from a man aged 25-45 years in good health.

This chain connects TRBV11-2 to TRBJ2-5; 8 bases are shared with TRBD2. After removal of 1 base from V and 9 bases from J, the junction contained 16 bases not matched to a gene. There are 17 residues in the CDR3. Germline values: CDR1 SGHAT, CDR2 FQNNGV. The CDR3 DNA follows: TGTGCCAGCAGCTTAGTTCCGGCGGGAGGATCGAGTGGGGCCCAGTACTTC. This encodes CASSLVPAGGSSGAQYF. The whole variable domain, remainder taken from reference TRBV11-2 and TRBJ2-5, is EAGVAQSPRYKIIEKRQSVAFWCNPISGHATLYWYQQILGQGPKLLIQFQNNGVVDDSQLPKDRFSAERLKGVDSTLKIQPAKLEDSAVYLCASSLVPAGGSSGAQYFGPGTRLLVL.

The rearrangement links TRBV6-5 to TRBJ1-5; no clear D. Deletions cut 0 bases from V and 5 bases from J, with 5 bases between. The CDR3 is 13 residues long. Germline CDR1 MNHEY, CDR2 SVGAGI. The CDR3 sequence: CASSYSVDQPQHF. The CDR3 bases are TGTGCCAGCAGTTACTCTGTGGATCAGCCCCAGCATTTT.